These 25 T cell receptor beta chains were sequenced from one sample in a study of cytomegalovirus exposure and HLA in healthy donors. 13 Jbeta primers and 60 Vbeta primers were used for the PCR. The protocol was immunoSEQ multiplex PCR, while the TCRdb copy is restricted to in-frame clones and leaves out a portion. The sample holds 120,000 or so clones, roughly 75% seen once. Input material: PBMCs. The receptors originated from a woman between 50 and 59 years old in good health and CMV-seronegative.

CDR3 DNA sequence: TGTGCCGGCAACAGGGGCATGAACACTGAAGCTTTCTTT. Translated: CAGNRGMNTEAFF. This chain uses TRBV30 with TRBJ1-1; 7 nucleotides match TRBD1. Germline CDR1 is GTSNPN and CDR2 is SVGIG (reference sequence). J gave up 0 bases and V 8 bases, and 6 bases lay outside the gene matches. The CDR3 loop spans 13 amino acids.

This chain uses TRBV18 with TRBJ2-2; 9 nucleotides line up with TRBD1. Germline V gene sequence: CDR1 KGHSH, CDR2 LQKENI. This CDR3 contains 15 residues. Trimming removed 8 bases from V and 5 bases from J; junction bases left unmatched: 9. CDR3 sequence reads: CASRTHRGRTGELFF. In nucleotides, the CDR3 is TGTGCCAGCCGCACGCACAGGGGGCGAACCGGGGAGCTGTTTTTT.

This chain uses TRBV19 with TRBJ2-5; 14 nucleotides align to TRBD2. Losses at the gene ends were 8 bases for V and 5 bases for J; bases not matched to a gene: 7. This CDR3 comprises 15 residues. CDR1 and CDR2 from the germline V gene are LNHDA and SQIVND (reference sequence). The CDR3 spells CASGARLAGGETQYF. As DNA, the CDR3 is TGTGCCAGTGGGGCGAGACTAGCGGGAGGGGAGACCCAGTACTTC.

The chain links TRBV5-4 to TRBJ2-7; weak D call: TRBD2 (5 bases). Germline loops: CDR1 SGHNT, CDR2 YYREEE (reference sequence). The V gene lost 3 bases and the J gene lost 4 bases, with 8 bases spanning the gap. The CDR3 has 12 residues. The CDR3: CASSSEGYEQYF. The CDR3 coding sequence is TGTGCCAGCAGCTCCGAGGGTTACGAGCAGTACTTC.

The rearrangement links TRBV4-1 to TRBJ2-2; TRBD2 aligns across 13 bases. This CDR3 contains 16 residues. Trimming at V came to 4 bases and at J to 7 bases, leaving 6 bases not matched to a gene. Looked up from germline, CDR1 is MGHRA and CDR2 is YSYEKL. CDR3 residues: CASSRGLAGVIGELFF. The CDR3, as DNA: TGCGCCAGCAGCCGTGGACTAGCGGGAGTTATCGGGGAGCTGTTTTTT.

V gene TRBV28 combines with J gene TRBJ1-2, with D possibly being TRBD1 (5 bases). This CDR3 contains 14 residues. The V end lost 6 bases, the J end lost 1 base, and 12 bases lay between the germline ends. Germline CDR1 is MDHEN and CDR2 is SYDVKM. The CDR3 DNA follows: TGTGCCAGCAGGCATTCACAGGTTAACTATGGCTACACCTTC. Amino acid sequence: CASRHSQVNYGYTF.

The chain recombines TRBV28 with TRBJ1-1; TRBD1 is a possible D gene (5 bases). The CDR3 totals 12 residues. Trimming pared 4 bases from V and 10 bases from J, leaving 13 bases between. Germline-derived CDR1 and CDR2 are MDHEN and SYDVKM. Written as DNA, the CDR3 is TGTGCCAGCAGTTACTCGACAGATGGAGCTTTCTTT. This encodes CASSYSTDGAFF.

The chain combines TRBV7-2 with TRBJ2-3; 10 positions agree with TRBD1. V trimming: 2 bases; J trimming: 3 bases; junction bases outside the gene matches: 5. CDR1 and CDR2 from the germline V gene are SGHTA and FQGNSA. This CDR3 has 16 residues. CDR3 loop: CASSLTRDRGTDTQYF. The CDR3 DNA follows: TGTGCCAGCAGCTTAACCCGGGACAGGGGAACAGATACGCAGTATTTT.

The J gene is TRBJ2-7, the V gene TRBV7-9, with a weak D call TRBD2 (7 bases). This CDR3 has 13 amino acids. Trimming pared 8 bases from V and 1 base from J, leaving 12 bases between. Germline lookup yields CDR1 SEHNR and CDR2 FQNEAQ (reference sequence). This chain's CDR3 is CASGGGRSYEQYF. In nucleotides, the CDR3 is TGTGCCAGCGGGGGGGGGCGGTCCTACGAGCAGTACTTC. Full variable domain (rest looked up from reference TRBV7-9 and TRBJ2-7): DTGVSQNPRHKITKRGQNVTFRCDPISEHNRLYWYRQTLGQGPEFLTYFQNEAQLEKSRLLSDRFSAERPKGSFSTLEIQRTEQGDSAMYLCASGGGRSYEQYFGPGTRLTVT.

The chain couples TRBV28 to TRBJ1-4; D might be TRBD1 (5 bases). This CDR3 contains 15 residues. Germline values: CDR1 MDHEN, CDR2 SYDVKM. V lost 3 bases, J lost 2 bases, and 10 bases lay in between. CDR3 sequence reads: CASSFPKGTNEKLFF. As DNA, the CDR3 is TGTGCCAGCAGTTTTCCGAAGGGGACTAATGAAAAACTGTTTTTT.

V usage is TRBV6-1 and J usage is TRBJ2-7, with 10 bases that match TRBD2. The CDR3 loop spans 15 amino acids. From germline, CDR1 is MNHNS and CDR2 SASEGT. The junction had 4 bases not matched to a gene; V was cut back by 3 bases and J by 2 bases. The CDR3: CASSDWTSGTYEQYF. DNA for the CDR3: TGTGCCAGCAGTGACTGGACTAGCGGAACCTACGAGCAGTACTTC.

The chain links TRBV30 to TRBJ1-3; no clear D gene. V lost 2 bases to trimming and J lost 4 bases, with 12 bases between them. The CDR3 sequence is 14 residues long. Per germline, CDR1 GTSNPN and CDR2 SVGIG (reference sequence). The CDR3 region has the DNA TGTGCCTGGAGTCCCCCCGGTTCGGGAAACACCATATATTTT. Amino acid sequence: CAWSPPGSGNTIYF.

This clone was found once. V usage is TRBV11-2 and J usage is TRBJ2-2; D unclear. The CDR3 is made up of 13 amino acids. V lost 1 base, J lost 3 bases, and 3 bases lay in between. Germline CDR1 and CDR2: SGHAT and FQNNGV. CDR3 DNA sequence: TGTGCCAGCAGCTTAGCATACACCGGGGAGCTGTTTTTT. Amino acids: CASSLAYTGELFF. The full variable domain, rest sourced from reference TRBV11-2 and TRBJ2-2, is EAGVAQSPRYKIIEKRQSVAFWCNPISGHATLYWYQQILGQGPKLLIQFQNNGVVDDSQLPKDRFSAERLKGVDSTLKIQPAKLEDSAVYLCASSLAYTGELFFGEGSRLTVL.

This clone is a singleton in its sample. The chain is built from TRBV2 and TRBJ1-2; 9 positions match TRBD1. V shed 9 bases and J 6 bases; nucleotides not matched to a gene: 11. Germline lookup yields CDR1 SNHLY and CDR2 FYNNEI. The CDR3 totals 14 residues. CDR3 sequence reads: CARGVTGGADGYTF. The CDR3 DNA follows: TGTGCCAGGGGGGTCACAGGGGGCGCGGATGGCTACACCTTC.

The rearrangement uses TRBV21-1 and TRBJ1-5; the table's D call of TRBD1 was not tested on the DNA. TRBV21-1 is reported as a pseudogene. This CDR3 has 19 amino acids. Here the CDR3 DNA reads TGTGCCAGCAGCAAAGTAAAGGGACAGACAAAAATTAGCAATCAGCCCCAGCATTTT. This encodes CASSKVKGQTKISNQPQHF.

The rearrangement joins TRBV27 to TRBJ1-4; 7 bases map to TRBD1. The CDR3 is 14 residues long. Germline assignment: CDR1 MNHEY and CDR2 SMNVEV (reference sequence). The V segment lost 7 bases and the J segment 8 bases; nucleotides outside the gene matches: 10. The CDR3, as DNA: TGTGCCAGCACCAAGACAGGGTTTCAAGAAAAACTGTTTTTT. Residues: CASTKTGFQEKLFF.

This clone was counted many times. The chain is built from TRBV21-1 and TRBJ2-2; TRBD1 is the table's D call and was not checked against the DNA. TRBV21-1 is designated a pseudogene. The CDR3 is made up of 14 amino acids. In DNA form, the CDR3 reads TGTGCCACAGTGGGTCAGCAGGGGTCCGGGGAGCTGTTTTTT. This gives the protein CATVGQQGSGELFF.

This chain joins TRBV7-8 and TRBJ2-1; 10 bases fit TRBD2. The V gene's germline CDR1 is SGHVS and CDR2 FQNEAQ. V lost 7 bases and J lost 5; bases outside the gene matches: 8. This CDR3 comprises 15 residues. CDR3 sequence (DNA): TGTGCCAGCACCAAGGGGCTAGCGGGAGACAATGAGCAGTTCTTC. Its translation: CASTKGLAGDNEQFF.

The CDR3 DNA follows: TGTGCCAGCAGTGGACAGAGAGAGAACTATGGCTACACCTTC. This translates into CASSGQRENYGYTF. The chain uses TRBV2 and TRBJ1-2; maybe TRBD1 (5 bases). V gave up 4 bases and J gave up 2 bases, with 11 bases separating them. Germline V gives CDR1 SNHLY, CDR2 FYNNEI. The CDR3 is 14 amino acids.

This clone occurred a few times. Germline and junction disagree at one end, which may indicate a read error. V gene TRBV7-9 combines with J gene TRBJ2-2; D is possibly TRBD2 (6 bases). The CDR3 totals 13 residues. CDR1 is SEHNR and CDR2 is FQNEAQ in the germline V gene (reference sequence). In DNA, the CDR3 is TGTTCCAGCACATGGGGGGACACCGGGGAGCTGTTTTTT. This encodes CSSTWGDTGELFF.

The chain carries TRBV13 and TRBJ2-3, with 9 positions matching TRBD2. The CDR3 loop spans 15 amino acids. The trim removed 0 bases at V and 4 bases at J, leaving 2 bases unmatched. Germline V gene lookup returns CDR1 PRHDT and CDR2 FYEKMQ (reference sequence). The CDR3, as DNA: TGTGCCAGCAGCTTAGGGCGGGAGGGCTCAGATACGCAGTATTTT. It specifies CASSLGREGSDTQYF.

The CDR3 DNA reads as TGTGCCACAACACAAGGTGGGGCAGGGGAAGGTAATTCACCCCTCCACTTT. It specifies CATTQGGAGEGNSPLHF. The chain recombines TRBV10-3 with TRBJ1-6; a possible D gene is TRBD1 (6 bases). Germline V gene data show CDR1 as ENHRY and CDR2 as SYGVKD. The CDR3 sequence is 17 residues long. Trimming took off 10 bases at V and 6 bases at J, with 25 bases between the two ends.

This clone was observed once. CDR3 protein: CSVKDRFYEQYF. Here the CDR3 DNA reads TGCAGCGTTAAGGACAGGTTCTACGAGCAGTACTTC. The chain combines TRBV29-1 with TRBJ2-7; 7 nucleotides align to TRBD1. The CDR3 is 12 residues long. Trimming took 5 bases from V and 3 from J; bases not matched to a gene: 4. From germline, CDR1 is SQVTM and CDR2 ANQGSEA.

V gene TRBV28 combines with J gene TRBJ2-3; D gene unclear. Germline CDR1 and CDR2: MDHEN and SYDVKM. V was shortened by 4 bases and J by 7 bases, with 9 bases between the two germline ends. CDR3 length: 12 residues. CDR3 coding DNA: TGTGCCAGCAGTTCAAACTCTTATACGCAGTATTTT. Its translation: CASSSNSYTQYF.

J is TRBJ1-4 and V is TRBV6-1; 8 nucleotides agree with TRBD1. CDR1 is MNHNS, CDR2 SASEGT, per germline. The CDR3 length is 16 residues. Germline trimming cut 3 bases from V and 0 bases from J; bases unmatched to any gene: 3. The CDR3 here is CASSDRGPATNEKLFF. The DNA for the CDR3 is TGTGCCAGCAGTGACAGGGGGCCCGCAACTAATGAAAAACTGTTTTTT.